This record looks at one T cell receptor beta chain sequence and its context. Its cognate antigen is unknown. The ends were cut back, 2 bases at V and 3 bases at J, with 11 bases in the middle. The length of the CDR3 is 14 residues. Germline CDR1 is MDHEN and CDR2 is SYDVKM. The entry originates in a study of OX40 agonist ivuxolimab in advanced cancers. Study-wide results and limits: CD4+ T cells averaged fewer expanded clones than CD8+ T cells.

Only in-frame clones appear in the TCRdb table, and some are missing; sequencing was by immunoSEQ multiplex PCR. The data show about 27,000 clones, around 81% seen once. The chain links TRBV28 to TRBJ2-7, with D maybe TRBD2 (6 bases). Source: CD4+ or CD8+ T cells sorted from blood, taken in a trial of the OX40 agonist ivuxolimab. The TCR originated in an adult with an advanced solid tumor such as melanoma, head and neck, liver or kidney cancer. The CDR3 nucleotides are TGTGCCAGCAGTTTAGTACAGGAGGGCTACGAGCAGTACTTC. It is translated as CASSLVQEGYEQYF. Together with reference TRBV28 and TRBJ2-7, the CDR3 gives the full variable domain: DVKVTQSSRYLVKRTGEKVFLECVQDMDHENMFWYRQDPGLGLRLIYFSYDVKMKEKGDIPEGYSVSREKKERFSLILESASTNQTSMYLCASSLVQEGYEQYFGPGTRLTVT.